This TCR beta chain was obtained from a study of response to subunit inactivated influenza vaccine (dated by TCRdb to the late 2010s). Context from the whole study: To follow how T cells responded to a trivalent subunit inactivated influenza vaccine, the researchers relied on deep quantitative profiling of the T cell receptor repertoire. Overall results and qualifications from the work: According to the authors, only a limited number of new T cells may be recruited by each seasonal influenza vaccination.

The library came from RT-PCR. The instrument was an Illumina HiSeq 2500. The public reads were quality trimmed at Q25 with fastp and then assembled into clones with MiXCR by TCRdb, keeping productive beta chains. CDR3 protein duplicates are merged, each entry listing the most common genes and DNA. The sample profile shows about 540,000 distinct CDR3 sequences; approximately 22% of them were found once. 2.5% to 3% of the sample is in the top ten clones. Ends trimmed: V by 6 bases, J by 2 bases; bases unmatched to a gene: 9. The CDR3 measures 16 amino acids from cysteine to phenylalanine. Just the 48-base CDR3 DNA is kept, in frame starting at base 1. The germline V gene (reference sequence) sets CDR1 to DFQATT and CDR2 to SNEGSKA. This clonotype turned up a few times. No antigen is known for it. No base quality values were provided; no much bigger clone lies one nucleotide off. This sample also appeared in a second study, on T cells expressing NK-cell markers. The second source states: 5'RACE template switching, by which a universal primer site and unique molecular identifiers were added, was used to make TCR beta cDNA libraries. TCR beta-chain repertoires were profiled in sorted CD3+CD56+NKG2C+, CD3+CD56+NKG2C- and CD3+CD56-NKG2C+ T-cell subsets from about 8 donors. Of the eight sequenced donors, seven were found to be HCMV-seropositive and one was found to be HCMV-seronegative. In several experiments an anti-gammadeltaTCR antibody was added to restrict sorting to alphabetaTCR-expressing T cells. In roughly 6 donors, the dominant CD3+CD56+NKG2C+ clonotypes were found to rank among the top 10 CD8+ clonotypes and to make up about 1.0-8% of CD8+ T cells. Those dominant clonotypes were again the most abundant among CD3+CD56-NKG2C+ cells in several donors, at roughly 25-60.1%. Whether the expanded NKG2C-expressing T cell clones were specific for HCMV antigens was left unclear. Randomly selected healthy volunteers, three men and five women, were used as the eight sequenced donors. To determine HCMV serostatus, a commercial ELISA kit was used to detect HCMV-specific IgG in serum. Peripheral blood mononuclear cells were isolated from blood by Ficoll density gradient centrifugation. CD4+ and CD8+ T cells were isolated from PBMC by magnetic immunoseparation with Miltenyi isolation kits. Synthesis of cDNA was primed from the TCR beta constant segment and was followed by two consecutive PCR amplification steps. Sequencing of the libraries produced 2 x 150 bp reads on Illumina HiSeq 2000/2500, MiSeq or NextSeq. MIGEC was used to demultiplex reads and group reads by UMI, and MiTCR was used to assemble and quantify clonotypes. To remove erroneous sequences, TCR cDNA sequences were retained only when supported by two or more reads. The tcR package was used for downstream repertoire analysis, with clonotypes matched between fractions based on CDR3 nucleotide sequence plus V segment. VDJmatch was used to annotate antigen specificity against VDJdb, with one amino acid substitution in CDR3 permitted.

Sequencing was performed on CD4+ T cells sorted from PBMCs, taken roughly 12 days after vaccination. The clonotype comes from a man aged 45-65 years who received an inactivated influenza vaccine. Donor details come from another sample of the same person, matched by shared clones. Recombination linked TRBV20-1 to TRBJ2-1; 11 central bases correspond to TRBD2. The sequence in DNA is TGCAGTGCCACCGTTGGGACTAGCGGAACCTACAATGAGCAGTTCTTC. The translation is CSATVGTSGTYNEQFF.